This TCR beta chain was documented in a study of T cells in Graves' hyperthyroidism and ophthalmopathy. Study summary: The initial diagnosis was the point when peripheral blood was collected, ahead of any treatment.

Researchers amplified the TCR beta CDR3 regions from RNA transcripts. The study used the HTBI primer set for a first-round RT-PCR of the TCR CDR3. One entry per CDR3 protein results from TCRdb running MiXCR on the multiplex PCR reads. The repertoire holds under 350,000 distinct CDR3 sequences, with about 18% as singletons. This clonotype was seen ten or more times. Its antigen is not known. Study-wide results and caveats: Ophthalmopathy prediction by the model preceded onset by a median roughly 6 months. Clonotypes that were expanded in thyroid above 0.001 mostly appeared in blood too.

The CDR3 spans 13 residues. From germline, CDR1 is LGHDT and CDR2 YNNKEL (reference sequence). After removal of 4 bases from V and 7 bases from J, the junction contained 4 bases not matched to a gene. 10 ml of fresh peripheral blood supplied the PBMCs. This chain connects TRBV3-1 to TRBJ2-1; 7 nucleotides line up with TRBD1. The TCR originated in a woman in her sixties or seventies with Graves' ophthalmopathy. Input material: blood. Here the CDR3 DNA reads TGTGCCAGCAGCCTGTCAGGGGGAAATGAGCAGTTCTTC. Protein sequence: CASSLSGGNEQFF.